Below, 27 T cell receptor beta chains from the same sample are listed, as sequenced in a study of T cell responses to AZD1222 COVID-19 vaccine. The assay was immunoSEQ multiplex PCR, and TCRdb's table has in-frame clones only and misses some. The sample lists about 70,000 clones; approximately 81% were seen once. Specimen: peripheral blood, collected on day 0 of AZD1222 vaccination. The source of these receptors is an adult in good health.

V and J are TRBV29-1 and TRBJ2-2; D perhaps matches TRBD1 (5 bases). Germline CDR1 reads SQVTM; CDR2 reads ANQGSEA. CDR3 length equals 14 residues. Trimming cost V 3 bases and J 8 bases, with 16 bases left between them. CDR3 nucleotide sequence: TGCAGCGTTGAGCGCTCGGACAACTGGGGGGAGCTGTTTTTT. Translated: CSVERSDNWGELFF.

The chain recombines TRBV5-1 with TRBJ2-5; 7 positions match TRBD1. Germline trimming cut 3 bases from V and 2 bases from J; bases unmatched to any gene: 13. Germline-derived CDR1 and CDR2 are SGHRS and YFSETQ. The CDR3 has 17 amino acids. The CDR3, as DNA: TGCGCCAGCAGCTCCTTTCTCGCAGGGGGTAGGCAAGAGACCCAGTACTTC. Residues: CASSSFLAGGRQETQYF.

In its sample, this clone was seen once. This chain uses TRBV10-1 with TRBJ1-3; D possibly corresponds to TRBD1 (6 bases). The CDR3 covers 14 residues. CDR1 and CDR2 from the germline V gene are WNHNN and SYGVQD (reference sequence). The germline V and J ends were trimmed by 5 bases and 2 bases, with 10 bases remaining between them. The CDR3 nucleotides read TGCGCCAGCAGTCCCGGGACAACTGGAAACACCATATATTTT. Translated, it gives CASSPGTTGNTIYF.

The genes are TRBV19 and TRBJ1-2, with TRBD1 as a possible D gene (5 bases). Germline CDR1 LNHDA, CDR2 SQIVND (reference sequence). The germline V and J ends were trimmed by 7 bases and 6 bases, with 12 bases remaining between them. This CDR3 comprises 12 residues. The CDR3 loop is CASKSGADGYTF. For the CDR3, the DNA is TGTGCCAGTAAATCCGGGGCAGATGGCTACACCTTC.

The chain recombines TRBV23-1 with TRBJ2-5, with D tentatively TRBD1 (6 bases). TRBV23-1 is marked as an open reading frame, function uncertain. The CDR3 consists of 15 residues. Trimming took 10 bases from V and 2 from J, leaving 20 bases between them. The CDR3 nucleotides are TGCGCCATCAAGATGGGGAAGGGGGAACAAGAGACCCAGTACTTC. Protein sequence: CAIKMGKGEQETQYF.

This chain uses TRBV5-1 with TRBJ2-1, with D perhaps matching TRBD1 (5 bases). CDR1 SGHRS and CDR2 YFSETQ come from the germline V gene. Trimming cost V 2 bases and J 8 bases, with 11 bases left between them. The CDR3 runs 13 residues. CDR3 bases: TGCGCCAGCAGCTTAACAGGTTTCGATGAGCAGTTCTTC. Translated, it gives CASSLTGFDEQFF.

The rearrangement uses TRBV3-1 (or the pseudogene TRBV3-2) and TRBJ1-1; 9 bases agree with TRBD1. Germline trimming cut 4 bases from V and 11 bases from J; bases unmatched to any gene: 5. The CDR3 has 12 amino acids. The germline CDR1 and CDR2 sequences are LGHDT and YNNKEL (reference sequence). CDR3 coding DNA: TGTGCCAGCAGCCCGGGGACAGGGTACGCTTTCTTT. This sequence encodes CASSPGTGYAFF.

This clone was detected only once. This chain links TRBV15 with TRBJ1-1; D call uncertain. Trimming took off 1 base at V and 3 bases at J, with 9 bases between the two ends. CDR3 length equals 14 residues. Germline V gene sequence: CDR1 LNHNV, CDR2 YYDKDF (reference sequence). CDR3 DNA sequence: TGTGCCACCAGCAGAGGGACTGGACACACTGAAGCTTTCTTT. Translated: CATSRGTGHTEAFF.

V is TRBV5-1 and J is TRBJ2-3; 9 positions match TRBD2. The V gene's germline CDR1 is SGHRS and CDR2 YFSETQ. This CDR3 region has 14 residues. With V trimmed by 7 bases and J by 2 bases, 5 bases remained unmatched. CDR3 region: CASGGLAITDTQYF. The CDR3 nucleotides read TGCGCCAGCGGCGGACTAGCGATCACAGATACGCAGTATTTT.

Here the CDR3 DNA reads TGTGCCAGCAATCCCTTTTTTGGGGACCCAGATACGCAGTATTTT. Translation: CASNPFFGDPDTQYF. The V and J genes are TRBV25-1 and TRBJ2-3; D might be TRBD1 or TRBD2, each matching 5 bases. V was pared by 7 bases and J by 4 bases, with 18 bases between. The CDR3 is made up of 15 amino acids. CDR1 MGHDK and CDR2 SYGVNS come from the germline V gene.

CDR3 DNA sequence: TGTGCCAGCAGCGCTGGCCCGATCTCGGGAAACTATGGCTACACCTTC. Protein: CASSAGPISGNYGYTF. The rearrangement uses TRBV9 and TRBJ1-2; D is unclear. This CDR3 has 16 amino acids. The V and J ends lost 3 bases and 2 bases respectively, with 17 bases between them. Per germline, CDR1 SGDLS and CDR2 YYNGEE.

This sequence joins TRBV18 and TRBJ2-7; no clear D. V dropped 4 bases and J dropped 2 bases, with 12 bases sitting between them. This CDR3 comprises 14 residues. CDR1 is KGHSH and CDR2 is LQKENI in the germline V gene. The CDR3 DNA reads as TGTGCCAGCTCACGGCTCCAGGATACCTACGAGCAGTACTTC. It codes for CASSRLQDTYEQYF. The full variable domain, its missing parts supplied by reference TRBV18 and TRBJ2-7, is NAGVMQNPRHLVRRRGQEARLRCSPMKGHSHVYWYRQLPEEGLKFMVYLQKENIIDESGMPKERFSAEFPKEGPSILRIQQVVRGDSAAYFCASSRLQDTYEQYFGPGTRLTVT.

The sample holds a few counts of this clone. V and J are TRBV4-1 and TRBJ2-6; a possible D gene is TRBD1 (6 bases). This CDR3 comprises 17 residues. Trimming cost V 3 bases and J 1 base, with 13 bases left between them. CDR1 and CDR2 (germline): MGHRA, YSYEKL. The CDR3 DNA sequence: TGCGCCAGCAGCCACCAGGACAGCCCATCTGGGGCCAACGTCCTGACTTTC. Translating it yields CASSHQDSPSGANVLTF.

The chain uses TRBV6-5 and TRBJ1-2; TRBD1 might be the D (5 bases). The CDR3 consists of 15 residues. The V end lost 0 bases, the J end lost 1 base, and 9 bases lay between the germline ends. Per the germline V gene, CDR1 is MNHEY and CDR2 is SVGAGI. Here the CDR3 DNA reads TGTGCCAGCAGTTACTCTGGGGGGATTAACTATGGCTACACCTTC. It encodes CASSYSGGINYGYTF.

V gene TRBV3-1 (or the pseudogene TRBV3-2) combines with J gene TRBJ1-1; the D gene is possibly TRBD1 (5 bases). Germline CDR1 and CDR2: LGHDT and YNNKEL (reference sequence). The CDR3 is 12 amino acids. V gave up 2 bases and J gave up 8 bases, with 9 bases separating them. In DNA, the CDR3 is TGTGCCAGCAGCCAATTTGACAGCGAAGCTTTCTTT. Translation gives CASSQFDSEAFF.

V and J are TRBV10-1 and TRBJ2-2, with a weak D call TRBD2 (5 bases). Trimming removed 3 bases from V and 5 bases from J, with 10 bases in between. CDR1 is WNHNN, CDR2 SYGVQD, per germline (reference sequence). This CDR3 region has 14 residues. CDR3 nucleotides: TGCGCCAGCAGTGATTTCGACTATACCGGGGAGCTGTTTTTT. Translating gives CASSDFDYTGELFF.

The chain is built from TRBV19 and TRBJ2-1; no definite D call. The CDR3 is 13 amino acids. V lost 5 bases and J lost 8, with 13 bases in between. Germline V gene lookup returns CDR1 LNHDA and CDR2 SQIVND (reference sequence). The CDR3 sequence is CASSAHQAHEQFF. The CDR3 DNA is TGTGCCAGTAGTGCCCACCAGGCCCATGAGCAGTTCTTC.

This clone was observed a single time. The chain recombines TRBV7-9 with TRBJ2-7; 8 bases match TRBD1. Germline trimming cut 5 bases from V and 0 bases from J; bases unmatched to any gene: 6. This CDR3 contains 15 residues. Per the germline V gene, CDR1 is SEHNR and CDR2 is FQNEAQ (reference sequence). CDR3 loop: CASSPRDRYSYEQYF. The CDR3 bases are TGTGCCAGCAGCCCACGGGACAGGTACTCCTACGAGCAGTACTTC.

CDR3 amino acids: CASSVNRIGYGYTF. The CDR3 bases are TGCGCCAGCAGCGTCAACCGTATCGGCTATGGCTACACCTTC. This chain connects TRBV5-1 to TRBJ1-2; D is ambiguous. The V gene lost 4 bases and the J gene lost 4 bases, with 14 bases spanning the gap. The CDR3 spans 14 residues. The germline CDR1 and CDR2 sequences are SGHRS and YFSETQ.

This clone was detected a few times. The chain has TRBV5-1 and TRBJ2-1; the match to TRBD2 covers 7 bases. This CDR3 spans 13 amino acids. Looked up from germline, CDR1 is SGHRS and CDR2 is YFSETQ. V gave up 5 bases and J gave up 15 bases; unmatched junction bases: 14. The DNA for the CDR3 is TGCGCCAGCAGTCCCCAGACTAGCCCCTTTCTGTTCTTC. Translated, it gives CASSPQTSPFLFF.

The CDR3: CASKASSYNEQFF. The CDR3 region has the DNA TGCGCCAGCAAGGCCAGCTCCTACAATGAGCAGTTCTTC. The chain is built from TRBV5-1 and TRBJ2-1; D is unresolved. This CDR3 spans 13 amino acids. Trimming pared 6 bases from V and 0 bases from J, leaving 7 bases between. Germline CDR1 SGHRS, CDR2 YFSETQ.

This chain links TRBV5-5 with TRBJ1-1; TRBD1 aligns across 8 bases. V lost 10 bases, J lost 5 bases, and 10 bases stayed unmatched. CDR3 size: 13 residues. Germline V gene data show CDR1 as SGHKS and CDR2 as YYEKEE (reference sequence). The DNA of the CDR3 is TGTGCCGGTAGCCAGGGGGCGCAGACTGAAGCTTTCTTT. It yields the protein CAGSQGAQTEAFF.

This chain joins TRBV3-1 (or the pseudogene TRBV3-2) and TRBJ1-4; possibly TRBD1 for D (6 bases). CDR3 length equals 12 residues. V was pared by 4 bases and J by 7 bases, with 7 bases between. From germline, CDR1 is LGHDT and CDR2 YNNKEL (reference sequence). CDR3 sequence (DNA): TGTGCCAGCAGCCCCAGGGGTGAAAAACTGTTTTTT. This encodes CASSPRGEKLFF.

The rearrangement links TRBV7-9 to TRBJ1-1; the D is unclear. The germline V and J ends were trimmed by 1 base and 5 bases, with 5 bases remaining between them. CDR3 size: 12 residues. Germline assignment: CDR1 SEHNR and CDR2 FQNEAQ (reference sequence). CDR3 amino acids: CASSLVSTEAFF. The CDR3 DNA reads TGTGCCAGCAGCTTAGTCTCAACTGAAGCTTTCTTT.

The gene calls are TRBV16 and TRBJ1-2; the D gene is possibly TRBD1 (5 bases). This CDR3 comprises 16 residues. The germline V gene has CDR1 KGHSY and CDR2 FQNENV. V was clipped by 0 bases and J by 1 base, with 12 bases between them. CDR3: CASSQSPWDLNYGYTF. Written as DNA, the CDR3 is TGTGCCAGCAGCCAATCTCCCTGGGACCTTAACTATGGCTACACCTTC.

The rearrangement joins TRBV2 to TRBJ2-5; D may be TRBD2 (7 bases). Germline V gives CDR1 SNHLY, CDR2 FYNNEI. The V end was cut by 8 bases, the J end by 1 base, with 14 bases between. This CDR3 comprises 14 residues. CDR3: CASVLGGPQETQYF. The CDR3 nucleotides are TGTGCCAGCGTACTGGGGGGGCCCCAAGAGACCCAGTACTTC.

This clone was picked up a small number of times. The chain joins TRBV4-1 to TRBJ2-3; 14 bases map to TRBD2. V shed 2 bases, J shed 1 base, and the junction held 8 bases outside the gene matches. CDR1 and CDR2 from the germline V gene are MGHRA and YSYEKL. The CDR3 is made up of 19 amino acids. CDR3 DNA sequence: TGCGCCAGCAGCCAACGACTAGCGGGAGGGCTCGGGGGCACAGATACGCAGTATTTT. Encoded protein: CASSQRLAGGLGGTDTQYF.